The present T cell receptor (beta chain) was sequenced within a study of immune evolution from preneoplasia to lung adenocarcinoma. This clone occurred a few times. Its target is unknown. The repertoire was sequenced with immunoSEQ multiplex PCR; TCRdb's copy has only in-frame clones and lacks some. The sample lists about 2,500 clones; more than 35% were seen once. Study results and caveats: Normal lung had highest clonality; later lesions appeared denser, more diverse. Top clone frequencies peaked in normal lung, apparently declining through invasive adenocarcinoma.

CDR3 size: 14 residues. Germline V gene sequence: CDR1 SQVTM, CDR2 ANQGSEA. Trimming at V came to 8 bases and at J to 3 bases, leaving 9 bases not matched to a gene. Patient tissue came from resections in Japan or China, 2014–2017. Each case's diagnosis was confirmed by two pathologists on H&E. Sequenced input: FFPE adjacent normal lung tissue. The chain couples TRBV29-1 to TRBJ2-3, with TRBD1 identical over 9 bases. This receptor was identified in a person aged 55-80 years with lung adenocarcinoma. CDR3: CSSRDRDRTDTQYF. The CDR3 DNA follows: TGCAGCTCCCGGGACAGGGATAGGACAGATACGCAGTATTTT.